These 23 T cell receptor beta chains came from one sample sequenced in a study of regulatory T cells in long-lasting Graves disease. Time point: newly diagnosed GD, antithyroid drugs for less than 3 months. Preparation of the TCR library used RNA extracted from PBMCs. Library construction for TCR beta used iRepertoire HTBI primers and Arm-PCR of CDR3 regions. Via MiXCR, TCRdb re-called the multiplex PCR reads, giving one row per CDR3 protein. The data contain about 470,000 distinct CDR3 sequences, 15% to 20% of them seen just once; the ten biggest clones take up 12%. Separately, the same data were catalogued under a study of T cells in Graves' hyperthyroidism and ophthalmopathy.

The sequences come from peripheral blood mononuclear cells (PBMCs), collected at new diagnosis, from a patient treated with antithyroid drugs. The source of these receptors is a man between 35 and 55 years old with Graves disease.

This clonotype was recorded at least ten times. The V and J genes are TRBV10-3 and TRBJ2-1, with a weak D call TRBD2 (5 bases). This CDR3 is built from 13 residues. V shed 4 bases and J shed 12 bases, with 16 bases lying between them. Per germline, CDR1 ENHRY and CDR2 SYGVKD. The CDR3 DNA sequence: TGTGCCATCAGTGGCGTTAGCGCCCCAGGGCAGTTCTTC. Protein product: CAISGVSAPGQFF.

At least ten counts were recorded for this clonotype. This chain links TRBV2 with TRBJ2-1; 10 nucleotides line up with TRBD2. Per the germline V gene, CDR1 is SNHLY and CDR2 is FYNNEI. This CDR3 comprises 15 residues. V gave up 2 bases and J gave up 4 bases; unmatched junction bases: 2. CDR3 protein: CASSELAGAYNEQFF. The CDR3 coding sequence is TGTGCCAGCAGTGAACTAGCGGGGGCTTACAATGAGCAGTTCTTC.

Ten or more counts support this clonotype. The gene calls are TRBV11-2 and TRBJ2-1, with D unresolved. The CDR3 runs 13 residues. Germline lookup yields CDR1 SGHAT and CDR2 FQNNGV. V dropped 3 bases and J dropped 5 bases, with 8 bases sitting between them. In nucleotides, the CDR3 is TGTGCCAGCAGCTTCTCCAGGAACAATGAGCAGTTCTTC. This sequence encodes CASSFSRNNEQFF. Full variable domain (outside the CDR3, taken from reference TRBV11-2 and TRBJ2-1): EAGVAQSPRYKIIEKRQSVAFWCNPISGHATLYWYQQILGQGPKLLIQFQNNGVVDDSQLPKDRFSAERLKGVDSTLKIQPAKLEDSAVYLCASSFSRNNEQFFGPGTRLTVL.

V is TRBV20-1 and J is TRBJ2-1, with no clear D. Between the trimmed V and J ends, which lost 3 bases and 0 bases, there was a span of 9 bases. The CDR3 consists of 14 residues. Germline loops: CDR1 DFQATT, CDR2 SNEGSKA (reference sequence). The CDR3: CSASWGASYNEQFF. The CDR3 nucleotides read TGCAGTGCTAGTTGGGGTGCCTCCTACAATGAGCAGTTCTTC.

This chain uses TRBV6-1 with TRBJ2-3; 16 nucleotides line up with TRBD2. Germline values: CDR1 MNHNS, CDR2 SASEGT. This CDR3 is built from 20 residues. V was pared by 7 bases and J by 0 bases, with 13 bases of the junction left unmatched. CDR3 sequence reads: CASTPGTSGRAPVSTDTQYF. The CDR3 nucleotides read TGTGCCAGCACTCCAGGGACTAGCGGGAGGGCCCCCGTTAGCACAGATACGCAGTATTTT.

This chain connects TRBV20-1 to TRBJ2-7; 7 nucleotides agree with TRBD1. J lost 1 base, V lost 0 bases, and 3 bases had no gene match. This CDR3 contains 14 residues. CDR1 and CDR2 from the germline V gene are DFQATT and SNEGSKA (reference sequence). The CDR3 sequence: CSARDEDRSYEQYF. The CDR3 region has the DNA TGCAGTGCTAGAGATGAGGACAGGTCCTACGAGCAGTACTTC.

The J gene is TRBJ1-5, the V gene TRBV7-3; TRBD1 is a possible D gene (6 bases). The CDR3 has 16 residues. Trimming took 5 bases from V and 3 from J, leaving 17 bases between them. From germline, CDR1 is SGHTA and CDR2 FQGTGA. The CDR3 reads CASSPQGGRNNQPQHF. The DNA for the CDR3 is TGTGCCAGCAGCCCACAGGGAGGTCGTAACAATCAGCCCCAGCATTTT.

The chain carries TRBV2 and TRBJ2-3, with TRBD2 matching 7 bases. V lost 1 base to trimming and J lost 5 bases; unmatched junction nucleotides: 9. This CDR3 is 16 amino acids long. Germline lookup yields CDR1 SNHLY and CDR2 FYNNEI. In DNA, the CDR3 is TGTGCCAGCAGTGAAGTTGCGGGGGTTTCGGAAGATACGCAGTATTTT. Translated, it gives CASSEVAGVSEDTQYF.

The chain recombines TRBV11-2 with TRBJ2-1, with 14 nucleotides matching TRBD2. The CDR3 spans 16 residues. The germline CDR1 and CDR2 sequences are SGHAT and FQNNGV. J was trimmed by 7 bases and V by 5 bases; bases with no gene match: 7. The CDR3 DNA reads as TGTGCCAGCAGCCGACTAGCGGGAGGGCGGGGGAATGAGCAGTTCTTC. Its translation: CASSRLAGGRGNEQFF. Variable domain in full (rest from reference TRBV11-2 and TRBJ2-1): EAGVAQSPRYKIIEKRQSVAFWCNPISGHATLYWYQQILGQGPKLLIQFQNNGVVDDSQLPKDRFSAERLKGVDSTLKIQPAKLEDSAVYLCASSRLAGGRGNEQFFGPGTRLTVL.

This clonotype was counted between two and nine times. The rearrangement links TRBV20-1 to TRBJ2-2; D remains ambiguous. Trimming left V 3 bases short and J 1 base short, with 9 bases between. This CDR3 region has 14 residues. Germline CDR1 reads DFQATT; CDR2 reads SNEGSKA (reference sequence). CDR3 in amino acids: CSASQTKNTGELFF. The CDR3 DNA follows: TGCAGTGCTAGTCAGACCAAGAACACCGGGGAGCTGTTTTTT.

This clonotype was seen at least ten times. This rearrangement joins TRBV12-3 or TRBV12-4 to TRBJ1-2; D possibly corresponds to TRBD1 (6 bases). The CDR3 contains 15 residues. V shed 5 bases and J shed 8 bases, with 21 bases lying between them. The CDR3 loop is CASSGGARVRGGYTF. The CDR3 DNA reads TGTGCCAGCAGTGGGGGGGCCAGGGTGAGGGGAGGCTACACCTTC.

Regarding this clonotype: This may stem from a read error, because a much larger clone lies one nucleotide away. The V gene is TRBV27, the J gene TRBJ1-1; D gene unclear. Between the trimmed V and J ends, which lost 11 bases and 0 bases, there was a span of 7 bases. CDR3 length equals 11 residues. CDR1 is MNHEY and CDR2 is SMNVEV in the germline V gene (reference sequence). The CDR3 sequence is CAPGLNTEAFF. CDR3 in DNA: TGTGCCCCCGGACTGAACACTGAAGCTTTCTTT.

This clonotype came up a few times. This chain uses TRBV7-2 with TRBJ2-7; possibly TRBD1 or TRBD2 for D (8 bases each). V was pared by 4 bases and J by 4 bases, with 26 bases between. The CDR3 loop spans 18 amino acids. Germline V gene data show CDR1 as SGHTA and CDR2 as FQGNSA. The CDR3 here is CASSSDRDVIAGRYEQYF. The CDR3 DNA is TGTGCCAGCAGCTCGGACAGGGATGTGATAGCGGGAAGGTACGAGCAGTACTTC.

This clonotype appeared many times. The chain links TRBV20-1 to TRBJ2-4; D gene ambiguous. Germline V gene lookup returns CDR1 DFQATT and CDR2 SNEGSKA (reference sequence). Trimming took off 6 bases at V and 6 bases at J, with 15 bases between the two ends. CDR3 length: 13 residues. CDR3 nucleotides: TGCAGTGCCAGTCACTCCACCGGAAACATTCAGTACTTC. Residues: CSASHSTGNIQYF.

This clonotype came up a few times. J is TRBJ2-4 and V is TRBV9; 8 bases fit TRBD1. Losses at the gene ends were 0 bases for V and 8 bases for J; bases not matched to a gene: 4. This CDR3 has 14 residues. In germline, CDR1 is SGDLS, CDR2 YYNGEE. The CDR3, as DNA: TGTGCCAGCAGCGTAGATCCGGACAGGGACATTCAGTACTTC. Amino acid sequence: CASSVDPDRDIQYF.

This clonotype was counted at least ten times. This chain connects TRBV5-1 to TRBJ2-5; possibly TRBD2 for D (6 bases). Deletions cut 4 bases from V and 2 bases from J, with 18 bases between. The CDR3 has 16 residues. Germline V lookup: CDR1 SGHRS, CDR2 YFSETQ. CDR3 nucleotides: TGCGCCAGCAGCCCGTTAGTGGGGGGTTTGCAAGAGACCCAGTACTTC. Translation gives CASSPLVGGLQETQYF.

The V and J genes are TRBV7-3 and TRBJ2-7; D may be TRBD1 (6 bases). Trimming took off 5 bases at V and 0 bases at J, with 14 bases between the two ends. The length of the CDR3 is 15 residues. CDR1 SGHTA and CDR2 FQGTGA come from the germline V gene. As DNA, the CDR3 is TGTGCCAGCAGCCCAACTGGGGGCCTCTCCTACGAGCAGTACTTC. Protein product: CASSPTGGLSYEQYF. The full variable domain, completed using reference TRBV7-3 and TRBJ2-7, is GAGVSQTPSNKVTEKGKYVELRCDPISGHTALYWYRQSLGQGPEFLIYFQGTGAADDSGLPNDRFFAVRPEGSVSTLKIQRTERGDSAVYLCASSPTGGLSYEQYFGPGTRLTVT.

The table lists this clonotype with many counts. The rearrangement links TRBV6-1 to TRBJ2-3, with 11 bases that match TRBD2. Trimming at V came to 3 bases and at J to 0 bases, leaving 2 bases not matched to a gene. The germline gives CDR1 MNHNS, CDR2 SASEGT. The CDR3 has 16 amino acids. CDR3 region: CASSDRTSGSTDTQYF. As DNA, the CDR3 is TGTGCCAGCAGTGACCGGACTAGCGGGAGCACAGATACGCAGTATTTT.

This clonotype was counted ten times or more. The J gene is TRBJ2-7, the V gene TRBV20-1; D gene ambiguous. The CDR3 contains 13 residues. Germline CDR1 and CDR2: DFQATT and SNEGSKA (reference sequence). The ends were cut back, 3 bases at V and 4 bases at J, with 13 bases in the middle. For the CDR3, the DNA is TGCAGTGCTAGTTCCCCTCGGACGTACGAGCAGTACTTC. Its protein is CSASSPRTYEQYF.

In this sample, this clonotype turned up many times. The chain couples TRBV28 to TRBJ1-5; a possible D gene is TRBD1 (5 bases). V was shortened by 3 bases and J by 7 bases, with 10 bases between the two germline ends. The CDR3 covers 13 residues. Germline CDR1 MDHEN, CDR2 SYDVKM. CDR3 coding DNA: TGTGCCAGCAGTTTCCCGGGGGACCAGCCCCAGCATTTT. Translation gives CASSFPGDQPQHF. Complete variable domain (other parts from reference TRBV28 and TRBJ1-5): DVKVTQSSRYLVKRTGEKVFLECVQDMDHENMFWYRQDPGLGLRLIYFSYDVKMKEKGDIPEGYSVSREKKERFSLILESASTNQTSMYLCASSFPGDQPQHFGDGTRLSIL.

This clonotype was seen at least ten times. The chain is built from TRBV11-2 and TRBJ2-3; possibly TRBD1 for D (6 bases). Germline V lookup: CDR1 SGHAT, CDR2 FQNNGV. The CDR3 runs to 12 residues. V lost 3 bases and J 12 bases, leaving 13 bases between the germline ends. The CDR3 loop reads CASSFTGPSQYF. The CDR3 nucleotides are TGTGCCAGCAGCTTCACAGGGCCATCTCAGTATTTT. The whole variable domain, filled in from reference TRBV11-2 and TRBJ2-3, reads EAGVAQSPRYKIIEKRQSVAFWCNPISGHATLYWYQQILGQGPKLLIQFQNNGVVDDSQLPKDRFSAERLKGVDSTLKIQPAKLEDSAVYLCASSFTGPSQYFGPGTRLTVL.

With regard to this clonotype: Just one base apart from a much larger clone, this may be a read error. The chain is built from TRBV3-1 and TRBJ2-5; 11 nucleotides line up with TRBD2. The ends lost 1 base at V and 4 bases at J; junction bases unmatched: 5. Germline CDR1 LGHDT, CDR2 YNNKEL (reference sequence). The CDR3 is 16 residues long. CDR3 amino acids: CASSQVSGRARETQYF. The CDR3 DNA sequence: TGTGCCAGCAGCCAAGTTAGCGGGAGGGCCAGAGAGACCCAGTACTTC.

The chain carries TRBV4-1 and TRBJ1-4; D unresolved. The CDR3 sequence is 16 residues long. Germline CDR1 and CDR2: MGHRA and YSYEKL. The ends were cut back, 1 base at V and 9 bases at J, with 18 bases in the middle. The DNA for the CDR3 is TGCGCCAGCAGCCAAGGGTCCGGGTCCGGAGAAAAAAAACTGTTTTTT. This sequence encodes CASSQGSGSGEKKLFF.